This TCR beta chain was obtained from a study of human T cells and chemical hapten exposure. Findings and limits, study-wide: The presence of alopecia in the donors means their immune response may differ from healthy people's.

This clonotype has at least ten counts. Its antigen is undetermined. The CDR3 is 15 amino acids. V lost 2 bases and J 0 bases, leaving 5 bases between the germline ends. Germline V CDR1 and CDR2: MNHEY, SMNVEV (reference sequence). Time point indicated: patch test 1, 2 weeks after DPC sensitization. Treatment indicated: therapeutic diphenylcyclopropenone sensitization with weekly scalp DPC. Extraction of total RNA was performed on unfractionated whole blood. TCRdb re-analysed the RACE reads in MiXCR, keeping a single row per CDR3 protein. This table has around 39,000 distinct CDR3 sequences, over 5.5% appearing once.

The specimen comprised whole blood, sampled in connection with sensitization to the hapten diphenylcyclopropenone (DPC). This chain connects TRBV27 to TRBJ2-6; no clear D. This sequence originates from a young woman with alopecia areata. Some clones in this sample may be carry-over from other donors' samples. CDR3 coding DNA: TGTGCCAGCAGTTTACGAAGCTCTGGGGCCAACGTCCTGACTTTC. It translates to CASSLRSSGANVLTF. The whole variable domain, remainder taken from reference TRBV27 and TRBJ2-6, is EAQVTQNPRYLITVTGKKLTVTCSQNMNHEYMSWYRQDPGLGLRQIYYSMNVEVTDKGDVPEGYKVSRKEKRNFPLILESPSPNQTSLYFCASSLRSSGANVLTFGAGSRLTVL.